One sample yielded the 20 T cell receptor beta chains listed below, sequenced in a study of T-cell memory formation after mild COVID-19. MiXCR, run by TCRdb on the 5' RACE reads, gives a single entry per CDR3 protein. There are approximately 290,000 distinct CDR3 sequences in the sample; roughly a fifth occur only once, and more than 20% lies in the top ten. The specimen sequenced was PBMCs or a T cell subset sorted from them (not recorded which). The receptor source for this set is a man between 18 and 35 years old who had mild COVID-19 (a few samples of this study predate the infection). Cell type and time point are not known.

J is TRBJ2-5 and V is TRBV12-3 or TRBV12-4, with 8 nucleotides matching TRBD1. Unmatched junction bases numbered 13, after V lost 5 bases and J lost 5 bases. This CDR3 has 16 amino acids. CDR3 residues: CASSAGQGQGGETQYF. The CDR3 DNA is TGTGCCAGCAGTGCAGGACAGGGCCAGGGAGGTGAGACCCAGTACTTC.

This chain joins TRBV28 and TRBJ2-7; TRBD1 matches at 7 bases. This CDR3 is 16 amino acids long. The germline V gene encodes CDR1 MDHEN and CDR2 SYDVKM. With V trimmed by 3 bases and J by 0 bases, 8 bases remained unmatched. CDR3 bases: TGTGCCAGCAGTTTCCCCGGACAGGTGAGCTCCTACGAGCAGTACGTC. Translating gives CASSFPGQVSSYEQYV.

This rearrangement joins TRBV3-1 to TRBJ2-1; 11 nucleotides match TRBD2. The CDR3 is 16 residues long. Germline lookup yields CDR1 LGHDT and CDR2 YNNKEL (reference sequence). The V segment lost 4 bases and the J segment 3 bases; nucleotides outside the gene matches: 5. The CDR3 bases are TGTGCCAGCAGCCGATTTAGCGGGGGGGTCTACAATGAGCAGTTCTTC. Translation: CASSRFSGGVYNEQFF.

The chain links TRBV6-5 to TRBJ2-3; D not certain. This CDR3 region has 13 residues. V gave up 0 bases and J gave up 3 bases, with 4 bases separating them. Germline assignment: CDR1 MNHEY and CDR2 SVGAGI. The CDR3 reads CASSYSMTDTQYF. The CDR3 DNA sequence: TGTGCCAGCAGTTACTCGATGACAGATACGCAGTATTTT.

V and J are TRBV7-2 and TRBJ2-5; tentative D call: TRBD2 (6 bases). CDR1 and CDR2 from the germline V gene are SGHTA and FQGNSA. Trimming removed 1 base from V and 7 bases from J, with 10 bases in between. This CDR3 contains 13 residues. The CDR3, as DNA: TGTGCCAGCAGCTTAGGCGGGGAAGGGACCCAGTACTTC. Amino acids: CASSLGGEGTQYF.

This clonotype has just a few counts. The J gene is TRBJ1-1, the V gene TRBV4-1; no definite D call. The V end was cut by 1 base, the J end by 5 bases, with 11 bases between. CDR3 length: 14 amino acids. Looked up from germline, CDR1 is MGHRA and CDR2 is YSYEKL. Here the CDR3 DNA reads TGCGCCAGCAGCCAAGTCCAGGATGGGACTGAAGCTTTCTTT. Amino acids: CASSQVQDGTEAFF.

This clonotype was counted between two and nine times. This chain connects TRBV7-2 to TRBJ2-5, with 11 bases aligning to TRBD2. Germline-derived CDR1 and CDR2 are SGHTA and FQGNSA. The V gene end was trimmed by 3 bases and the J gene end by 5 bases; junction bases not matched to a gene: 14. This CDR3 region has 18 residues. This CDR3 is CASSFLAGGLPPQETQYF. The CDR3 coding sequence is TGTGCCAGCAGCTTTCTAGCGGGGGGCTTACCCCCGCAGGAGACCCAGTACTTC.

J is TRBJ2-2 and V is TRBV9, with a weak D call TRBD2 (6 bases). Deletions cut 4 bases from V and 4 bases from J, with 14 bases between. The CDR3 length is 15 residues. CDR1 and CDR2 (germline): SGDLS, YYNGEE. This CDR3 is CASSSRPGATGELFF. DNA for the CDR3: TGTGCCAGCAGCTCTCGACCGGGAGCCACCGGGGAGCTGTTTTTT.

This sequence joins TRBV12-3 or TRBV12-4 and TRBJ1-5, with D unclear. Trimming left V 3 bases short and J 4 bases short, with 10 bases between. The CDR3 extends over 14 amino acids. This CDR3 is CASSFGLINQPQHF. CDR3 in DNA: TGTGCCAGCAGTTTCGGGCTCATTAATCAGCCCCAGCATTTT.

The V and J genes are TRBV12-3 or TRBV12-4 and TRBJ1-1, with unresolved D. There are 14 residues in the CDR3. Trimming took 6 bases from V and 1 from J, leaving 12 bases between them. The CDR3 region is CASSRTLENTEAFF. Written as DNA, the CDR3 is TGTGCCAGCAGCCGGACGTTGGAGAACACTGAAGCTTTCTTT.

This clonotype occurred a few times. The chain couples TRBV11-3 to TRBJ2-3; the D is unclear. Trimming removed 1 base at V and 7 bases at J, with 15 bases between. From germline, CDR1 is SGHNT and CDR2 YENEEA. The length of the CDR3 is 15 residues. CDR3 nucleotides: TGTGCCAGCAGCTTAGGTCCCGACCCTGGACATACGCAGTATTTT. It yields the protein CASSLGPDPGHTQYF.

The chain has TRBV20-1 and TRBJ1-1; perhaps TRBD1 as D (6 bases). The CDR3 length is 13 residues. Trimming took off 7 bases at V and 1 base at J, with 13 bases between the two ends. CDR1 and CDR2 (germline): DFQATT, SNEGSKA (reference sequence). The CDR3 reads CSVGGTPNTEAFF. The CDR3 DNA is TGCAGTGTAGGGGGGACCCCGAACACTGAAGCTTTCTTT.

CDR3 DNA sequence: TGTGCCAGCAGCCCCGGGACTGGGCTCTCCTACGAGCAGTACTTC. Protein product: CASSPGTGLSYEQYF. V is TRBV7-2 and J is TRBJ2-7; a possible D gene is TRBD2 (6 bases). V was cut by 5 bases and J by 0 bases, with 14 bases left in between. The CDR3 totals 15 residues. The germline V gene encodes CDR1 SGHTA and CDR2 FQGNSA. Filled out from reference TRBV7-2 and TRBJ2-7, the complete variable domain reads GAGVSQSPSNKVTEKGKDVELRCDPISGHTALYWYRQSLGQGLEFLIYFQGNSAPDKSGLPSDRFSAERTGGSVSTLTIQRTQQEDSAVYLCASSPGTGLSYEQYFGPGTRLTVT.

This clonotype was counted only a few times. The V gene is TRBV19, the J gene TRBJ2-1; D may correspond to TRBD1 or TRBD2 (5 bases each). Looked up from germline, CDR1 is LNHDA and CDR2 is SQIVND (reference sequence). This CDR3 region has 13 residues. V lost 3 bases and J 7 bases, leaving 10 bases between the germline ends. CDR3 sequence reads: CASSIRGWNEQFF. The CDR3 nucleotides are TGTGCCAGTAGTATCCGGGGCTGGAATGAGCAGTTCTTC. Full variable domain (missing parts from reference TRBV19 and TRBJ2-1): DGGITQSPKYLFRKEGQNVTLSCEQNLNHDAMYWYRQDPGQGLRLIYYSQIVNDFQKGDIAEGYSVSREKKESFPLTVTSAQKNPTAFYLCASSIRGWNEQFFGPGTRLTVL.

The chain combines TRBV6-5 with TRBJ1-6; D is unresolved. This CDR3 has 14 residues. Germline CDR1 reads MNHEY; CDR2 reads SVGAGI. V was shortened by 6 bases and J by 1 base, with 7 bases between the two germline ends. The CDR3 reads CASRPVSYNSPLHF. Written as DNA, the CDR3 is TGTGCCAGCAGGCCGGTATCCTATAATTCACCCCTCCACTTT.

This clonotype was observed a handful of times. The V gene is TRBV10-3, the J gene TRBJ2-1, with D perhaps TRBD1 (5 bases). Germline lookup yields CDR1 ENHRY and CDR2 SYGVKD. V shed 7 bases and J shed 3 bases, with 10 bases lying between them. The CDR3 is 13 amino acids. The CDR3 sequence: CAINTDSYNEQFF. In DNA form, the CDR3 reads TGTGCCATCAATACTGACAGCTACAATGAGCAGTTCTTC.

The rearrangement uses TRBV29-1 and TRBJ2-3, with no clear D. The CDR3 is made up of 11 amino acids. V was cut by 5 bases and J by 2 bases, with 5 bases left in between. The V gene's germline CDR1 is SQVTM and CDR2 ANQGSEA. The CDR3 loop is CSVPITDTQYF. The DNA for the CDR3 is TGCAGCGTTCCGATCACAGATACGCAGTATTTT.

This clonotype was seen more than once but under ten times. J is TRBJ2-3 and V is TRBV6-5, with D unresolved. The germline gives CDR1 MNHEY, CDR2 SVGAGI. Trimming removed 4 bases at V and 0 bases at J, with 14 bases between. The CDR3 loop spans 16 amino acids. CDR3 nucleotides: TGTGCCAGCAGTTCCCTATCAGTAATAAGCACAGATACGCAGTATTTT. It codes for CASSSLSVISTDTQYF.

The chain has TRBV7-9 and TRBJ2-2, with TRBD1 matching 7 bases. Germline V CDR1 and CDR2: SEHNR, FQNEAQ (reference sequence). The CDR3 contains 15 residues. V lost 3 bases, J lost 3 bases, and 4 bases stayed unmatched. The CDR3 region has the DNA TGTGCCAGCAGCTTCGAGCAGGGGGACACCGGGGAGCTGTTTTTT. It is translated as CASSFEQGDTGELFF.

This clonotype was seen many times. The chain recombines TRBV5-1 with TRBJ2-5, with D tentatively TRBD1 (5 bases). Trimming shortened V by 0 bases and J by 5 bases, and 11 bases separated the two germline ends. The CDR3 contains 14 residues. Germline values: CDR1 SGHRS, CDR2 YFSETQ. The CDR3 is CASSLEQGRETQYF. The CDR3 nucleotides are TGCGCCAGCAGCTTGGAGCAGGGAAGGGAGACCCAGTACTTC.